This is a list of T cell receptor beta chains from one sample in a study of blood T cell repertoires in COVID-19. Using immunoSEQ multiplex PCR, the repertoire was profiled, and TCRdb retains in-frame clones only, with some absent. Found here are around 100,000 clones, about 80% of them singletons; the top ten hold nearly 25%. The sample taken for sequencing was peripheral blood. These receptors originate from a human donor in a cohort sampled during active COVID-19. The CDR3 runs from the conserved cysteine through the conserved F or W. The D gene is left open where the match is weak. Size is omitted from some rows. Given values are once, few, many or a class for expanded clones.

d_call,j_call,clone_size,v_call,cdr3_aa,cdr3_nt
.,TRBJ1-3,.,TRBV23-1,CATQLRERDGNTIYF,TGCGCCACCCAATTACGGGAAAGGGATGGAAACACCATATATTTT
.,TRBJ1-1,.,TRBV19,CASSIQGNTEAFF,TGTGCCAGTAGTATCCAGGGAAACACTGAAGCTTTCTTT
.,TRBJ1-1,once,TRBV12-3/TRBV12-4,CASSQREGTEAFF,TGTGCCAGCAGCCAGCGGGAAGGTACTGAAGCTTTCTTT
TRBD1,TRBJ1-2,.,TRBV7-8,CASSPGQLTGGYTF,TGTGCCAGCAGCCCGGGACAGCTTACCGGGGGCTACACCTTC
.,TRBJ1-1,.,TRBV6-5,CASSYDIRRGGAFF,TGTGCCAGCAGTTACGACATTCGCCGTGGTGGAGCTTTCTTT
.,TRBJ1-3,.,TRBV19,CASSMLTGISGNTIYF,TGTGCCAGTAGTATGCTGACAGGAATCTCTGGAAACACCATATATTTT
TRBD1,TRBJ1-1,.,TRBV19,CASFPQGARGNTEAFF,TGTGCCAGTTTTCCACAGGGGGCGCGAGGGAACACTGAAGCTTTCTTT
TRBD1,TRBJ2-3,.,TRBV2,CASSLQGALDTDTQYF,TGTGCCAGCAGTCTTCAGGGGGCGCTTGACACAGATACGCAGTATTTT
.,TRBJ2-7,.,TRBV7-9,CASSSQGYEQYF,TGTGCCAGCAGCTCACAGGGTTACGAGCAGTACTTC
TRBD1,TRBJ2-3,once,TRBV20-1,CSASKDRGDTQYF,TGCAGTGCTAGTAAGGACAGGGGAGATACGCAGTATTTT
TRBD1,TRBJ1-2,.,TRBV29-1,CSVLQGEGSRGYTF,TGCAGCGTACTACAGGGGGAAGGGTCTAGGGGCTACACCTTC
TRBD2,TRBJ2-3,once,TRBV2,CASTFGGLAGGTDTQYF,TGTGCCAGCACCTTTGGGGGACTAGCGGGGGGCACAGATACGCAGTATTTT
.,TRBJ1-5,.,TRBV6-2/TRBV6-3,CASSYGGGENQPQHF,TGTGCCAGCAGTTACGGAGGGGGGGAAAATCAGCCCCAGCATTTT
.,TRBJ2-1,.,TRBV3-1/TRBV3-2,CASSQEGQGIHNEQFF,TGTGCCAGCAGCCAAGAGGGCCAGGGGATCCACAATGAGCAGTTCTTC
TRBD2,TRBJ2-7,.,TRBV4-1,CASSRVTSGSYEQYF,TGCGCCAGCAGCCGGGTGACTAGCGGGAGTTACGAGCAGTACTTC
.,TRBJ2-7,.,TRBV12-3/TRBV12-4,CASSSQGYEQYF,TGTGCCAGCAGTTCACAGGGTTACGAGCAGTACTTC
.,TRBJ1-2,once,TRBV2,CASSQTANYGYTF,TGTGCCAGCTCTCAGACAGCTAACTATGGCTACACCTTC
.,TRBJ1-4,.,TRBV18,CASSPPVGPRGEKLFF,TGTGCCAGCTCACCACCGGTGGGCCCCCGGGGAGAAAAACTGTTTTTT
.,TRBJ2-1,.,TRBV5-5,CASTGELASNEQFF,TGTGCCAGCACCGGAGAGCTAGCGAGCAATGAGCAGTTCTTC
TRBD2,TRBJ2-2,.,TRBV4-2,CASSFNVGTSGISNTGELFF,TGTGCCAGCAGCTTCAACGTTGGGACTAGCGGGATCTCGAACACCGGGGAGCTGTTTTTT
.,TRBJ1-2,.,TRBV5-4,CASSLAVGQNYGYTF,TGTGCCAGCAGCTTGGCCGTGGGACAAAACTATGGCTACACCTTC
.,TRBJ1-2,.,TRBV7-9,CASSFGQSGYTF,TGTGCCAGCAGCTTTGGACAGTCCGGCTACACCTTC
.,TRBJ1-5,.,TRBV19,CASSSGPGSNSNQPQHF,TGTGCCAGTAGTAGCGGACCGGGGTCAAATAGCAATCAGCCCCAGCATTTT
.,TRBJ1-2,.,TRBV19,CASSMGGPYGYTF,TGTGCCAGTAGTATGGGCGGGCCTTATGGCTACACCTTC
TRBD1,TRBJ1-5,.,TRBV27,CASRQGTEPNQPQHF,TGTGCCAGCCGACAGGGCACAGAACCCAATCAGCCCCAGCATTTT
.,TRBJ1-5,once,TRBV9,CASSGLGESNQPQHF,TGTGCCAGCAGCGGTTTGGGAGAGAGCAATCAGCCCCAGCATTTT
TRBD2,TRBJ2-5,.,TRBV5-4,CASSLGLAAQETQYF,TGTGCCAGCAGCCTGGGACTAGCGGCCCAAGAGACCCAGTACTTC
TRBD1,TRBJ1-5,.,TRBV19,CATVDRGRGPQHF,TGTGCCACCGTCGACAGGGGGCGGGGTCCCCAGCATTTT
.,TRBJ1-2,.,TRBV7-2,CASTGGETAYGYTF,TGTGCCAGCACCGGGGGAGAGACGGCCTATGGCTACACCTTC
.,TRBJ1-2,.,TRBV3-1/TRBV3-2,CASSQRGTNYGYTF,TGTGCCAGCAGCCAAAGGGGGACTAACTATGGCTACACCTTC
.,TRBJ1-1,.,TRBV18,CASSRQNTEAFF,TGTGCCAGCTCTCGACAGAACACTGAAGCTTTCTTT
.,TRBJ2-2,.,TRBV19,CASSNTGELFF,TGTGCCAGTTCTAACACCGGGGAGCTGTTTTTT
.,TRBJ1-2,few,TRBV19,CASTPGAGGYGYTF,TGTGCCAGTACCCCTGGGGCAGGTGGCTATGGCTACACCTTC
.,TRBJ2-3,.,TRBV5-1,CASSTGLVTDTQYF,TGCGCCAGCAGCACGGGACTGGTCACAGATACGCAGTATTTT
TRBD1,TRBJ2-6,.,TRBV19,CASSIYRGLGANVLTF,TGTGCCAGTAGTATATACAGGGGTCTGGGGGCCAACGTCCTGACTTTC